This TCR beta chain appears in the sequencing data of a study of regulatory T cells in long-lasting Graves disease. As for the study in general: Treatment with antithyroid drugs for over 5 years, together with positive TSH receptor antibodies, meant persistent Graves' disease.

Relying on iRepertoire HTBI primers and Arm-PCR of CDR3 regions, the team built TCR beta libraries. TCRdb re-analysed the multiplex PCR reads in MiXCR, keeping a single row per CDR3 protein. This sample has about 290,000 distinct CDR3 sequences; more than 20% occur once, and the top ten carry roughly 56%. Time point denoted: persistent/refractory GD, antithyroid drugs over 5 years with positive TRAb. Isolated PBMC RNA provided the starting material for the TCR library. A remark on this clonotype: What it recognizes is unknown.

Findings of the study overall: Study was limited to peripheral blood, excluding thyroid tissue. Among the persistent patients, 2,741 public clonotypes were shared, more than the approximately 1,000 shared among new patients.

Germline CDR1 is LNHDA and CDR2 is SQIVND (reference sequence). The CDR3 has 15 amino acids. Between the trimmed V and J ends, which lost 6 bases and 1 base, there was a span of 10 bases. This specimen was peripheral blood mononuclear cells (PBMCs), taken when the disease was refractory, from a patient treated with antithyroid drugs. The chain uses TRBV19 and TRBJ1-6; D gene unclear. This receptor was obtained from a female donor with Graves disease. The CDR3 coding sequence is TGTGCCAGTAGGGGTACTCGATCCTATAATTCACCCCTCCACTTT. The encoded protein is CASRGTRSYNSPLHF. The entire variable domain, with the rest obtained from reference TRBV19 and TRBJ1-6, is as follows: DGGITQSPKYLFRKEGQNVTLSCEQNLNHDAMYWYRQDPGQGLRLIYYSQIVNDFQKGDIAEGYSVSREKKESFPLTVTSAQKNPTAFYLCASRGTRSYNSPLHFGNGTRLTVT.